These 25 T cell receptor beta chains were all obtained from the same sample, sequenced in a study of CD8 T cells in ankylosing spondylitis. These receptors have no identified antigens. Each CDR3 protein gets one entry after TCRdb re-called the 5' RACE reads with MiXCR. The table includes around 450,000 distinct CDR3 sequences, 20% to 30% detected once. Findings and caveats of the study: Apparently characteristic of ankylosing spondylitis blood was a TCR beta motif (about eight highly homologous variants).

Source material: blood, either unsorted or a sorted T cell fraction (not recorded which). These TCRs come from a male donor with ankylosing spondylitis.

This clonotype showed up just a few times. This sequence joins TRBV11-1 and TRBJ2-1; 11 bases are shared with TRBD1. V trimming: 5 bases; J trimming: 1 base; junction bases outside the gene matches: 13. Germline V gene data show CDR1 as SGHAT and CDR2 as FQDESV (reference sequence). The CDR3 totals 19 residues. The CDR3 bases are TGTGCCAGCAGCCGCCCGGGACAGGGGGATCTTCTTTCCTACAATGAGCAGTTCTTC. Protein product: CASSRPGQGDLLSYNEQFF.

This clonotype appeared a few times. The chain has TRBV6-5 and TRBJ1-6; a weak D match, TRBD1 (6 bases). Trimming took off 2 bases at V and 3 bases at J, with 8 bases between the two ends. The length of the CDR3 is 15 residues. Germline CDR1 reads MNHEY; CDR2 reads SVGAGI. In DNA form, the CDR3 reads TGTGCCAGCAGTTACAAGGGACACTATAATTCACCCCTCCACTTT. Its translation is CASSYKGHYNSPLHF.

This clonotype has more than one count but fewer than ten. The chain couples TRBV5-1 to TRBJ1-5; tentative D call: TRBD1 (5 bases). Germline assignment: CDR1 SGHRS and CDR2 YFSETQ. Trimming took 4 bases from V and 5 from J, leaving 16 bases between them. The CDR3 extends over 15 amino acids. CDR3 protein: CASSPGDAQHQPQHF. For the CDR3, the DNA is TGCGCCAGCAGCCCCGGGGACGCCCAGCATCAGCCCCAGCATTTT.

J is TRBJ2-2 and V is TRBV7-2, with D perhaps TRBD2 (6 bases). CDR3 size: 16 residues. V lost 4 bases and J lost 0, with 12 bases in between. Per the germline V gene, CDR1 is SGHTA and CDR2 is FQGNSA. The CDR3 loop is CASSSGGAANTGELFF. The CDR3 nucleotides read TGTGCCAGCAGCTCCGGGGGAGCGGCGAACACCGGGGAGCTGTTTTTT.

This clonotype showed up just a few times. The rearrangement joins TRBV11-2 to TRBJ1-3; TRBD1 matches 7 bases. Unmatched junction bases numbered 8, after V lost 4 bases and J lost 2 bases. The CDR3 loop spans 16 amino acids. The germline V gene encodes CDR1 SGHAT and CDR2 FQNNGV. In DNA, the CDR3 is TGTGCCAGCAGCTCTCACAGGGGACGGACTGGAAACACCATATATTTT. This sequence encodes CASSSHRGRTGNTIYF.

The V and J genes are TRBV5-1 and TRBJ1-1; perhaps TRBD1 as D (6 bases). V was shortened by 3 bases and J by 4 bases, with 13 bases between the two germline ends. Per the germline V gene, CDR1 is SGHRS and CDR2 is YFSETQ. This CDR3 comprises 14 residues. The CDR3 nucleotides are TGCGCCAGCAGCTCCTCAGGGGATGGCACTGAAGCTTTCTTT. It translates to CASSSSGDGTEAFF.

A few counts support this clonotype. The rearrangement joins TRBV28 to TRBJ2-2; 12 bases line up with TRBD2. Germline-derived CDR1 and CDR2 are MDHEN and SYDVKM. V gave up 8 bases and J gave up 6 bases; unmatched junction bases: 10. The CDR3 totals 16 residues. The CDR3 sequence: CASGTFTSGRSGELFF. The CDR3, as DNA: TGTGCCAGCGGCACTTTCACTAGCGGGAGGTCCGGGGAGCTGTTTTTT. Based on the CDR3 plus reference TRBV28 and TRBJ2-2, the full variable domain is DVKVTQSSRYLVKRTGEKVFLECVQDMDHENMFWYRQDPGLGLRLIYFSYDVKMKEKGDIPEGYSVSREKKERFSLILESASTNQTSMYLCASGTFTSGRSGELFFGEGSRLTVL.

The V gene is TRBV9, the J gene TRBJ2-3; 11 bases are shared with TRBD2. J was trimmed by 4 bases and V by 4 bases; bases with no gene match: 5. CDR3 size: 15 residues. Germline loops: CDR1 SGDLS, CDR2 YYNGEE. As DNA, the CDR3 is TGTGCCAGCAGCCGTAGCGGGAGGGGGGCAGATACGCAGTATTTT. Translation: CASSRSGRGADTQYF.

The CDR3 region is CASSSRDRTYEQYV. In nucleotides, the CDR3 is TGTGCCAGCAGCTCGCGGGACAGAACCTACGAGCAGTACGTC. The chain couples TRBV5-6 to TRBJ2-7; a possible D gene is TRBD1 (7 bases). The length of the CDR3 is 14 residues. Trimming took 3 bases from V and 2 from J, leaving 12 bases between them. Looked up from germline, CDR1 is SGHDT and CDR2 is YYEEEE.

This chain joins TRBV11-2 and TRBJ2-7, with 12 bases matching TRBD1. Germline V gene data show CDR1 as SGHAT and CDR2 as FQNNGV. Trimming took 5 bases from V and 5 from J; bases not matched to a gene: 4. This CDR3 region has 14 residues. The CDR3 region is CASSLGTGGDEQYF. In DNA, the CDR3 is TGTGCCAGCAGCCTCGGGACAGGGGGCGACGAGCAGTACTTC. The full variable domain, completed using reference TRBV11-2 and TRBJ2-7, is EAGVAQSPRYKIIEKRQSVAFWCNPISGHATLYWYQQILGQGPKLLIQFQNNGVVDDSQLPKDRFSAERLKGVDSTLKIQPAKLEDSAVYLCASSLGTGGDEQYFGPGTRLTVT.

This clonotype was seen a handful of times. The rearrangement joins TRBV11-3 to TRBJ1-1; the D is unclear. The length of the CDR3 is 15 residues. In germline, CDR1 is SGHNT, CDR2 YENEEA. V lost 0 bases and J 1 base, leaving 9 bases between the germline ends. The CDR3 reads CASSLDRPGNTEAFF. For the CDR3, the DNA is TGTGCCAGCAGCTTAGATCGCCCAGGGAACACTGAAGCTTTCTTT.

This chain uses TRBV20-1 with TRBJ2-1; TRBD1 is a possible D gene (5 bases). Trimming cost V 6 bases and J 7 bases, with 16 bases left between them. The CDR3 consists of 13 residues. Per the germline V gene, CDR1 is DFQATT and CDR2 is SNEGSKA (reference sequence). Written as DNA, the CDR3 is TGCAGTGCCACCTCCGGCGCAGGGAATGAGCAGTTCTTC. Translated: CSATSGAGNEQFF.

This clonotype was counted at least ten times. The chain employs TRBV2 and TRBJ1-4; the D is unclear. CDR1 SNHLY and CDR2 FYNNEI come from the germline V gene. CDR3 length: 14 residues. With 8 bases removed from V and 7 bases from J, the gap between germline ends came to 17 bases. CDR3 amino acids: CASRLSQLLEKLFF. The CDR3 region has the DNA TGTGCCAGCCGTCTCAGTCAGCTACTTGAAAAACTGTTTTTT. Drawing the rest from reference TRBV2 and TRBJ1-4, the complete variable domain is EPEVTQTPSHQVTQMGQEVILRCVPISNHLYFYWYRQILGQKVEFLVSFYNNEISEKSEIFDDQFSVERPDGSNFTLKIRSTKLEDSAMYFCASRLSQLLEKLFFGSGTQLSVL.

The J gene is TRBJ2-1, the V gene TRBV29-1; D might be TRBD2 (5 bases). Germline CDR1 SQVTM, CDR2 ANQGSEA. Trimming took 5 bases from V and 4 from J, leaving 9 bases between them. The CDR3 is 12 amino acids. CDR3 sequence: CSVSLAYNEQFF. DNA for the CDR3: TGCAGCGTTAGTCTAGCTTACAATGAGCAGTTCTTC.

The V and J genes are TRBV7-9 and TRBJ1-3; 12 nucleotides align to TRBD1. V trimming: 3 bases; J trimming: 6 bases; junction bases outside the gene matches: 6. This CDR3 is 16 amino acids long. CDR1 SEHNR and CDR2 FQNEAQ come from the germline V gene (reference sequence). The CDR3 spells CASSFDPGQGANTIYF. The DNA for the CDR3 is TGTGCCAGCAGCTTCGATCCGGGACAGGGGGCAAACACCATATATTTT. Together with reference TRBV7-9 and TRBJ1-3, the CDR3 gives the full variable domain: DTGVSQNPRHKITKRGQNVTFRCDPISEHNRLYWYRQTLGQGPEFLTYFQNEAQLEKSRLLSDRFSAERPKGSFSTLEIQRTEQGDSAMYLCASSFDPGQGANTIYFGEGSWLTVV.

This rearrangement joins TRBV20-1 to TRBJ2-2; 14 positions match TRBD2. The germline gives CDR1 DFQATT, CDR2 SNEGSKA (reference sequence). CDR3 length: 16 amino acids. The trim removed 6 bases at V and 6 bases at J, leaving 9 bases unmatched. CDR3 DNA sequence: TGCAGTGCCACGACTAGCGGGAGGGCCGGTCCCGGGGAGCTGTTTTTT. Amino acid sequence: CSATTSGRAGPGELFF.

This clonotype was picked up a small number of times. The chain is built from TRBV21-1 and TRBJ2-1; no check of the table's D call, TRBD2, against the DNA was made. TRBV21-1 is listed as a pseudogene. The CDR3 contains 19 residues. CDR3 sequence reads: CASSKMALIGTSGNNEQFF. DNA of the CDR3: TGTGCCAGCAGCAAAATGGCCTTAATTGGGACTAGCGGGAATAATGAGCAGTTCTTC.

V gene TRBV20-1 combines with J gene TRBJ1-5; 7 bases fit TRBD1. V lost 6 bases and J lost 3; bases outside the gene matches: 5. The CDR3 spans 13 residues. The germline V gene has CDR1 DFQATT and CDR2 SNEGSKA (reference sequence). CDR3 bases: TGCAGTGCGCAACAGGGGACCAATCAGCCCCAGCATTTT. It is translated as CSAQQGTNQPQHF.

V usage is TRBV24-1 and J usage is TRBJ2-7; 10 nucleotides agree with TRBD2. Germline assignment: CDR1 KGHDR and CDR2 SFDVKD. V lost 3 bases and J lost 7; bases outside the gene matches: 8. This CDR3 has 15 residues. The CDR3 loop reads CATSDRLAGEEEQYF. CDR3 sequence (DNA): TGTGCCACCAGTGATCGTCTAGCGGGAGAAGAAGAGCAGTACTTC.

This clonotype was counted only a few times. This chain links TRBV29-1 with TRBJ2-1; D is perhaps TRBD1 (5 bases). Germline V gives CDR1 SQVTM, CDR2 ANQGSEA. The length of the CDR3 is 13 residues. Trimming removed 6 bases at V and 1 base at J, with 10 bases between. The CDR3 reads CSVLTDSYNEQFF. CDR3 nucleotide sequence: TGCAGCGTCTTGACAGATTCCTACAATGAGCAGTTCTTC.

The chain has TRBV5-1 and TRBJ2-1; D may be TRBD2 (6 bases). Trimming left V 3 bases short and J 5 bases short, with 12 bases between. This CDR3 comprises 14 residues. Germline CDR1 is SGHRS and CDR2 is YFSETQ. CDR3 DNA: TGCGCCAGCAGCTGGGCCCCGGGGGACAATGAGCAGTTCTTC. Encoded protein: CASSWAPGDNEQFF. The variable domain in full, completed from reference TRBV5-1 and TRBJ2-1, reads KAGVTQTPRYLIKTRGQQVTLSCSPISGHRSVSWYQQTPGQGLQFLFEYFSETQRNKGNFPGRFSGRQFSNSRSEMNVSTLELGDSALYLCASSWAPGDNEQFFGPGTRLTVL.

This clonotype was counted at least ten times. V usage is TRBV10-3 and J usage is TRBJ1-1, with D unresolved. The V and J ends lost 2 bases and 0 bases respectively, with 4 bases between them. The CDR3 extends over 13 amino acids. The germline V gene has CDR1 ENHRY and CDR2 SYGVKD. The CDR3 loop reads CAISEPMNTEAFF. As DNA, the CDR3 is TGTGCCATCAGTGAGCCGATGAACACTGAAGCTTTCTTT.

This clonotype has more than one count but fewer than ten. The chain employs TRBV20-1 and TRBJ2-2; D is unresolved. Trimming removed 1 base at V and 4 bases at J, with 7 bases between. This CDR3 region has 13 residues. Germline-derived CDR1 and CDR2 are DFQATT and SNEGSKA (reference sequence). The CDR3 coding sequence is TGCAGTGCTAGAGTGGGTAGCACCGGGGAGCTGTTTTTT. Protein product: CSARVGSTGELFF.

The chain is built from TRBV12-3 or TRBV12-4 and TRBJ2-2; tentative D call: TRBD1 (6 bases). Trimming pared 6 bases from V and 7 bases from J, leaving 12 bases between. The CDR3 loop spans 13 amino acids. CDR3 sequence (DNA): TGTGCCAGCAGGCTGAGACAGGTCGGGGAGCTGTTTTTT. Its protein is CASRLRQVGELFF.

Ten or more counts support this clonotype. This chain connects TRBV3-1 to TRBJ2-1; 9 nucleotides line up with TRBD2. J lost 6 bases, V lost 0 bases, and 6 bases had no gene match. In germline, CDR1 is LGHDT, CDR2 YNNKEL (reference sequence). The CDR3 length is 16 residues. CDR3 sequence: CASSQDWLAGPNEQFF. CDR3 DNA: TGTGCCAGCAGCCAAGATTGGCTAGCGGGGCCCAATGAGCAGTTCTTC.